The clone carrying this T cell receptor beta chain has just a few counts. Antigen unknown. The record originates from a study of T cell repertoires in cytomegalovirus infection. In the study overall: Indications came from public TCR beta signatures; they pointed to CMV infection and to a matching HLA type. General study findings and limits: Dominant in the ex vivo response were TCR beta clonotypes restricted by HLA-C and specific for CMV.

MiXCR was run by TCRdb on the reads, yielding one entry per CDR3 protein. In the table there are just under 500,000 distinct CDR3 sequences, more than 30% of which are singletons. V shed 5 bases, J shed 6 bases, and the junction held 4 bases outside the gene matches. CDR1 is SGHTA, CDR2 FQGNSA, per germline. The CDR3 extends over 14 amino acids. V usage is TRBV7-2 and J usage is TRBJ1-5; the match to TRBD1 covers 10 bases. The clonotype comes from a human donor in good health (CMV status not recorded). Some clones in this sample may be carry-over from other donors' samples. Sample: cultured PBMCs, taken from culture after CMV antigen stimulation. The CDR3 spells CASSVDRGPQPQHF. The CDR3 nucleotides read TGTGCCAGCAGCGTAGACAGGGGGCCTCAGCCCCAGCATTTT.